This is a list of T cell receptor beta chains from one sample in a study of T cell clusters in autoimmune cytopenias. From the multiplex PCR reads, TCRdb lists one entry per CDR3 protein and no DNA. The table for this sample gives roughly 5,100 distinct CDR3 sequences. These data also formed part of another study, on T cell repertoires in aging, cancer and after chemotherapy.

The sequenced sample consisted of peripheral blood. Source of these receptors: a human donor in good health. Each CDR3 is given with its conserved first and last residue. Clone size, where shown, is once, few, many, or a class for clones that have expanded.

size,V,J,length,CDR3
medium-sized,TRBV29-1,TRBJ1-2,13,CSFLGQGGYGYTF
medium-sized,TRBV6-4,TRBJ2-3,16,CASSDGTSGGADTQYF
medium-sized,TRBV27,TRBJ2-2,12,CASSLSTGELFF
-,TRBV7-2,TRBJ2-5,12,CASSLAQGAQYF
-,TRBV6-1,TRBJ1-3,16,CASRLRQGARGNTIYF
-,TRBV27,TRBJ2-1,16,CASRRNRDGAYNEQFF
-,TRBV6-2/TRBV6-3,TRBJ1-1,14,CASSYGSLNTEAFF
medium-sized,TRBV6-5,TRBJ1-2,13,CASSYSRSYGYTF
-,TRBV6-2/TRBV6-3,TRBJ2-5,17,CASSDLSAGGASETQYF
-,TRBV6-1,TRBJ2-6,16,CASTGLAPSGANVLTF
-,TRBV5-4,TRBJ2-2,15,CASSLSTGSTGELFF
-,TRBV5-6,TRBJ1-1,16,CASSLYYTSRMTEAFF
medium-sized,TRBV19,TRBJ2-1,16,CASSSLERGPYNEQFF
medium-sized,TRBV5-6,TRBJ2-3,15,CASSLGGVYTDTQYF
medium-sized,TRBV5-4,TRBJ1-4,15,CASSSSGGPNEKLFF
-,TRBV27,TRBJ2-3,14,CASGNRGSTDTQYF
medium-sized,TRBV27,TRBJ2-2,15,CASSLSKAYLGELFF
-,TRBV27,TRBJ1-2,12,CASSLGGGGYTF
-,TRBV14,TRBJ2-1,15,CASSPTGRVFNEQFF
medium-sized,TRBV19,TRBJ2-2,14,CASTGQGGTGELFF
medium-sized,TRBV6-5,TRBJ2-3,13,CASSYYSFDTQYF
-,TRBV7-2,TRBJ2-5,15,CASNPIRGAGETQYF
medium-sized,TRBV19,TRBJ1-5,12,CASSQTGEPQHF
-,TRBV27,TRBJ1-1,13,CASSQGYDTEAFF
-,TRBV30,TRBJ1-2,13,CAWSVGSYGGYTF
-,TRBV6-6,TRBJ1-1,13,CASSSTGVFEAFF
-,TRBV5-1,TRBJ2-3,16,CASSLAVRENTDTQYF
medium-sized,TRBV19,TRBJ2-4,14,CASSIQGAKNIQYF
-,TRBV21-1,TRBJ2-3,13,CARYYAKTDTQYF
-,TRBV18,TRBJ1-1,15,CASSPSGRTTTEAFF
-,TRBV20-1,TRBJ2-2,15,CSAQRAGDNTGELFF
-,TRBV6-6,TRBJ1-1,13,CASSDRQNTEAFF
-,TRBV5-6,TRBJ1-5,15,CASSQARANNQPQHF
-,TRBV6-5,TRBJ1-3,15,CASSRASSSGNTIYF
medium-sized,TRBV6-5,TRBJ2-2,17,CASSYSSGGHRTGELFF
medium-sized,TRBV19,TRBJ1-2,12,CASSTTDYGYTF
medium-sized,TRBV18,TRBJ1-4,15,CASSPPGQGNEKLFF
medium-sized,TRBV12-3/TRBV12-4,TRBJ2-3,16,CATTTVAGLDTDTQYF
-,TRBV27,TRBJ2-7,17,CASSLYGRDRGIYEQYF
-,TRBV20-1,TRBJ1-3,19,CSARAPHREFPFSGNTIYF
-,TRBV7-2,TRBJ1-6,18,CASSLGGRVSRGGSPLHF
medium-sized,TRBV7-9,TRBJ2-1,15,CASSLEGGEVDEQFF
-,TRBV4-3,TRBJ2-1,13,CASSQEGWNEQFF
medium-sized,TRBV6-1,TRBJ2-3,15,CASSEWDRIMPTQYF
-,TRBV5-4,TRBJ2-7,13,CASSGTGDYEQYF
-,TRBV10-3,TRBJ1-5,12,CAISDRAQPQHF
medium-sized,TRBV19,TRBJ1-1,12,CASSLDRTEAFF
medium-sized,TRBV19,TRBJ2-7,11,CAGGGSYEQYF
-,TRBV6-1,TRBJ2-5,18,CASSEALPGWVGQETQYF
medium-sized,TRBV12-3/TRBV12-4,TRBJ2-2,14,CASSPRGNTGELFF
-,TRBV6-2/TRBV6-3,TRBJ1-2,15,CASSTGTAYNYGYTF